This T cell receptor beta chain was retrieved from a study of neoadjuvant anti-PD-1 for oral cavity cancer. Study-wide points: Pretreatment Treg/Th17 ratio correlated inversely with post-treatment tumor clonality.

In this sample, this clone turned up once. Its antigen is not known. Per the germline V gene, CDR1 is MDHEN and CDR2 is SYDVKM. The CDR3 has 14 amino acids. Trimming took 2 bases from V and 5 from J, leaving 9 bases between them. Time point reported: after neoadjuvant nivolumab, at surgical resection. Patients had HPV-negative, locally advanced oral cavity squamous cell carcinoma. The method was immunoSEQ multiplex PCR; TCRdb's version includes in-frame clones alone and lacks a portion of them. The data contain 20,000 to 25,000 clones, 35% to 50% of them singletons. The material sequenced was tumor tissue, taken after nivolumab (anti-PD-1) treatment. The TCR was taken from a person between 40 and 79 years old with oral cavity squamous cell carcinoma. The chain employs TRBV28 and TRBJ2-2, with D possibly matching TRBD1 (6 bases). CDR3 sequence reads: CASSLQGLTGELFF. CDR3 bases: TGTGCCAGCAGTTTACAGGGGTTAACCGGGGAGCTGTTTTTT.